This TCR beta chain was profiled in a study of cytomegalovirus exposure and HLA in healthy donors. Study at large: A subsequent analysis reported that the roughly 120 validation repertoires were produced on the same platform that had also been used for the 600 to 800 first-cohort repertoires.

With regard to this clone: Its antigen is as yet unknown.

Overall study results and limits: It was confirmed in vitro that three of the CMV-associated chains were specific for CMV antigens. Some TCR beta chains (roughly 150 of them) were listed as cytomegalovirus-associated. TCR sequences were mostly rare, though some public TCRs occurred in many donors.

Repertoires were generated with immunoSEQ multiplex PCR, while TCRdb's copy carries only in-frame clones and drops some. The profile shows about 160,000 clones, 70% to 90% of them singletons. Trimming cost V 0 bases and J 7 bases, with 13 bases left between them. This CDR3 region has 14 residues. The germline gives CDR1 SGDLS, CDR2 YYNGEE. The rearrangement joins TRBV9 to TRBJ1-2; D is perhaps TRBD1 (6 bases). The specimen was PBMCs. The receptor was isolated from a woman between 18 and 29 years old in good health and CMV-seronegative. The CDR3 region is CASSVAQGPAGYTF. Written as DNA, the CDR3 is TGTGCCAGCAGCGTAGCGCAGGGGCCGGCTGGCTACACCTTC.